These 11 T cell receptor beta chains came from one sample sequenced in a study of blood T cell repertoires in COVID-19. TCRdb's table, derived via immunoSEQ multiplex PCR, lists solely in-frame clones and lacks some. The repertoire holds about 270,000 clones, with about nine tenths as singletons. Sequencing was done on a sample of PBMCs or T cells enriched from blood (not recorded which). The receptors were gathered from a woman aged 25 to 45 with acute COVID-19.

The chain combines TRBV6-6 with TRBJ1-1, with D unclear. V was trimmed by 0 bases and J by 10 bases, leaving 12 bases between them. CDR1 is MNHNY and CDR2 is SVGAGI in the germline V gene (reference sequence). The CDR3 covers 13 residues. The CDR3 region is CASSYSVPEGAFF. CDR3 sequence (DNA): TGTGCCAGCAGTTACTCGGTTCCAGAGGGAGCTTTCTTT.

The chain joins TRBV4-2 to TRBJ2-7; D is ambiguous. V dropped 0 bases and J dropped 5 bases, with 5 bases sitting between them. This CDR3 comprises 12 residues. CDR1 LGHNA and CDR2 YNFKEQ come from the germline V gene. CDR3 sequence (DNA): TGTGCCAGCAGCCAAGAAGCCCACGAGCAGTACTTC. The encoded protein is CASSQEAHEQYF.

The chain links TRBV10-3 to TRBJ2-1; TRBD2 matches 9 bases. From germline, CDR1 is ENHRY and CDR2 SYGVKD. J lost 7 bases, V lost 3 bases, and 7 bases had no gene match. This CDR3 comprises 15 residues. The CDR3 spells CAISDSAGGRNEQFF. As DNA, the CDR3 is TGTGCCATCAGTGACAGTGCGGGAGGGCGGAATGAGCAGTTCTTC.

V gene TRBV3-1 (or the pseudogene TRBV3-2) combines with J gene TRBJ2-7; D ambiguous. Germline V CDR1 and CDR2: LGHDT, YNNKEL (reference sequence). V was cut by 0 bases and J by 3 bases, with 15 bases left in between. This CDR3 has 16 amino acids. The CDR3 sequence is CASSQDFGQVNYEQYF. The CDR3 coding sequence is TGTGCCAGCAGCCAAGATTTTGGGCAGGTAAACTACGAGCAGTACTTC.

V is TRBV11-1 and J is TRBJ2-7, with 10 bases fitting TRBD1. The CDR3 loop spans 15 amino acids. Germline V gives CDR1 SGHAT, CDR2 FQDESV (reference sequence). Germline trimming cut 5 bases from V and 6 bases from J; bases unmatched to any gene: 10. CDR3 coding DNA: TGTGCCAGCAGCCTCGCCGGGACAGGGGTGTTCGAGCAGTACTTC. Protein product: CASSLAGTGVFEQYF.

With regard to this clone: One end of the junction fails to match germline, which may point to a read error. In DNA form, the CDR3 reads TGTGCCAGCACCTTGGTCGGGACAGGCGGTCTCCAGGGAACTGAAGCTTTCTTT. Its translation is CASTLVGTGGLQGTEAFF. The rearrangement joins TRBV5-4 to TRBJ1-1; 8 bases map to TRBD1. This CDR3 has 18 amino acids. CDR1 is SGHNT and CDR2 is YYREEE in the germline V gene (reference sequence).

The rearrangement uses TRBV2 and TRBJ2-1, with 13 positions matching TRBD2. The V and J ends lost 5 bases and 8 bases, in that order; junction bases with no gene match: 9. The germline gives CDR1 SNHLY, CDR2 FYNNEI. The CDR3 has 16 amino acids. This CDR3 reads CASSFRLAGGGYEQFF. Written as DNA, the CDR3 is TGTGCCAGCAGTTTTAGACTAGCGGGAGGAGGCTATGAGCAGTTCTTC.

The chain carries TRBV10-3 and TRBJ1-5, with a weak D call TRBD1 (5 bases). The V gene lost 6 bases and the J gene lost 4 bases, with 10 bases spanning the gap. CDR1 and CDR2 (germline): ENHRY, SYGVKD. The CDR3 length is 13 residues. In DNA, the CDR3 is TGTGCCATCAGCCCGGGGGAAAATCAGCCCCAGCATTTT. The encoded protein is CAISPGENQPQHF.

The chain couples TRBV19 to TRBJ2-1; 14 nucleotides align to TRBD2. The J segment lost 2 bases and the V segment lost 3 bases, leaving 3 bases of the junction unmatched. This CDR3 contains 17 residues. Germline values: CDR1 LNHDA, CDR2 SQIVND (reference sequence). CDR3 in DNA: TGTGCCAGTAGTATCCCGGGACTAGCGGGAGCCTACAATGAGCAGTTCTTC. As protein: CASSIPGLAGAYNEQFF.

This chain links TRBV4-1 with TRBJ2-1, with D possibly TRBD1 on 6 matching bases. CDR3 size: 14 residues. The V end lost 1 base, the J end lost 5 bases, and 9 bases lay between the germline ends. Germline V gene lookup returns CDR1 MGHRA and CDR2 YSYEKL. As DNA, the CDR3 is TGCGCCAGCAGCCAAGTACAGGGCCACAATGAGCAGTTCTTC. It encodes CASSQVQGHNEQFF.

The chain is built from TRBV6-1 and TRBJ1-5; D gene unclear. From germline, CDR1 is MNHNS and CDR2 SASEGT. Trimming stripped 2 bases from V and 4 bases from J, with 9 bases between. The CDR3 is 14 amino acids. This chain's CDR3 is CASSETQENQPQHF. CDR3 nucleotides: TGTGCCAGCAGTGAAACGCAGGAAAATCAGCCCCAGCATTTT.